The source of this T cell receptor beta chain is a study of Ad26.COV2.S vaccination and SARS-CoV-2 variants (dated by TCRdb to the early 2020s). The study in broad terms: Vaccine-arm donors were drawn from COV1001, a multicentre, randomized, double-blind, placebo-controlled phase I-IIa trial of Ad26.COV2.S in healthy adults. Dosing of Ad26.COV2.S was intramuscular, at either 5x10^10 or 1x10^11 viral particles, delivered as one shot or as two shots spaced 56 days apart. TCRbeta repertoire sequencing served as the tool for gauging how specific and how broad the SARS-CoV-2-reactive T cell receptors were following Ad26.COV2.S vaccination. The TCR-sequenced set comprised approximately 32 samples: approximately 20 Ad26.COV2.S vaccine recipients, 5 placebo recipients and 8 SARS-CoV-2 convalescent individuals. Trial participants were randomized into five groups of five, in which low-dose or high-dose Ad26.COV2.S was given once or twice, or placebo was given on both occasions. Throughout the experiments and outcome assessment, investigators stayed blinded to trial group allocation. The investigation overall reported the following: The authors noted that total T cell responses may have been underestimated by the TCR breadth and depth analyses. The study was not powered to compare responses between vaccine doses or regimens. Substantial breadth of spike-specific CD8+ and CD4+ T cell responses was reported after vaccination. Non-spike TCR breadth was comparable between vaccine and placebo recipients, consistent with the vaccine containing only spike. Ad26.COV2.S recipients had higher spike-specific TCR breadth than placebo recipients (P = 0.0014).

The sample holds a few counts of this clone. The target of this receptor is not known. Base qualities are not provided; no much larger clone lies one nucleotide away. The immunoSEQ Assay was used to sequence TCRbeta CDR3 regions. After extraction, genomic DNA underwent amplification by bias-controlled multiplex PCR, followed by high-throughput sequencing. The original pipeline was this. To quantify the absolute abundance of every unique TCRbeta CDR3 region, sequences were collapsed and filtered. T cell fraction was estimated by normalizing TCRbeta template counts to usable DNA, which was measured by amplifying reference genes present in all nucleated cells. Repertoire TCRs were annotated as SARS-CoV-2-specific by exact matching of V gene, CDR3 amino acid sequence and J gene to a known reactive TCR set. The reference SARS-CoV-2 TCR set came from MIRA and was filtered for enrichment in COVID-19-positive ImmuneCODE repertoires, removing public or cross-reactive TCRs. Using the MIRA antigens, annotated TCRs were further analysed by specific ORF or by position within an ORF. Depth was the summed frequency of annotated unique rearrangements, while breadth was defined as annotated unique rearrangements over total unique productive rearrangements. TCR breadth was compared between groups using two-sided Wilcoxon rank-sum tests. Held by TCRdb, this immuneACCESS table contains in-frame sequences only and omits some clones. Under half of the omission traces to an unresolved V gene where checked; the cause of the rest is unknown. V, J and clone size are those of that table, while D and trimming were read from the DNA. Recorded for this sample are a few hundred thousand clones; roughly 90% of them occurred a single time. The leading ten clones occupy about 3.6% of the sample.

CDR1 and CDR2, looked up from the germline V gene, are SGDLS and YYNGEE. The CDR3 has 16 amino acids, counting the end cysteine and phenylalanine. The only DNA kept is the CDR3, 48 bases in frame from the first base. Germline trimming: 4 bases from V, 8 bases from J; junction bases outside gene matches: 8. The treatment or condition label corresponds to: 19 received Ad26.COV2.S at low or high dose, single or two shots; 5 received placebo; per-sample allocation not given. Repertoires of vaccine and placebo recipients were sequenced from samples taken on day 63 after the first injection. In Cohort 1b, 25 or so adults aged 18-55 years were enrolled at a single site in Boston, USA, between 29 July and 7 August 2020. Ad26.COV2.S was a replication-incompetent adenovirus type 26 vector expressing a prefusion-stabilized SARS-CoV-2 spike protein from the original Wuhan strain.

Recombination linked TRBV9 to TRBJ2-2, with 13 junctional bases fitting TRBD2. The source is a person aged 18-65 years who received the Ad26.COV2.S COVID-19 vaccine or a placebo. The material sequenced was peripheral blood, taken in a trial of Ad26.COV2.S vaccine versus placebo. The nucleotide sequence reads as follows: TGTGCCAGCAGCCCTCGGACTAGCGGGGGAATAGGGGAGCTGTTTTTT. It translates as CASSPRTSGGIGELFF.